This TCR beta chain stems from a study of beta chain features in type 1 diabetes. The V and J ends lost 10 bases and 3 bases respectively, with 16 bases between them. The CDR3 sequence is 13 residues long. Germline V lookup: CDR1 ENHRY, CDR2 SYGVKD. CD45RO/CCR7/CD25/CD127/CD95/CD27 sorting isolated CD4+ naive, central memory, regulatory and stem cell-like memory cells. Regarding this clone: Its target is unknown.

The whole isolated RNA underwent reverse transcription, so sequencing captured expressed TCRB transcripts. Sequenced by immunoSEQ multiplex PCR; TCRdb stores in-frame clones only, minus some. The table shows more than 250,000 clones, with around 21% occurring only once. Study-level points and caveats: Significant though moderate, a shortening of TCRB CDR3s appeared in all four CD4+ subsets of Type 1 diabetes patients. The cDNA sequencing approach could over-represent high-TCR-expressing cells.

The origin of this receptor is a middle-aged woman with type 1 diabetes. The chain has TRBV10-3 and TRBJ2-7, with D maybe TRBD2 (5 bases). Sequencing used naive CD4+ T cells from blood. For the CDR3, the DNA is TGTGCCACCAGCCGGGGTCCAGACTACGAGCAGTACTTC. This encodes CATSRGPDYEQYF.